The clone carrying this TCR beta chain has just a few counts. Its antigen is currently unknown. Expressed TCRB transcripts got sequenced, as all isolated RNA was reverse transcribed. Method: immunoSEQ multiplex PCR; TCRdb's copy keeps in-frame clones and lacks some. The data contain about 300,000 clones, 13% of them seen just once; the ten biggest clones take up 0.013% to 0.015%. This specimen belongs to a study of beta chain features in type 1 diabetes. The study's findings and limits: Shorter TCRB CDR3s, moderately but significantly so, were found in Type 1 diabetes patients in all four CD4+ subsets.

The CDR3 length is 15 residues. CDR1 LNHNV and CDR2 YYDKDF come from the germline V gene (reference sequence). V was trimmed by 4 bases and J by 7 bases, leaving 17 bases between them. Sequenced sample: naive CD4+ T cells from blood. The origin of this receptor is a woman aged 18-29 years with type 1 diabetes. V usage is TRBV15 and J usage is TRBJ2-1, with a weak D call TRBD1 (6 bases). CDR3 nucleotides: TGTGCCACCAGCAAGGGCAGGGGTTTTTCAAATGAGCAGTTCTTC. It codes for CATSKGRGFSNEQFF.